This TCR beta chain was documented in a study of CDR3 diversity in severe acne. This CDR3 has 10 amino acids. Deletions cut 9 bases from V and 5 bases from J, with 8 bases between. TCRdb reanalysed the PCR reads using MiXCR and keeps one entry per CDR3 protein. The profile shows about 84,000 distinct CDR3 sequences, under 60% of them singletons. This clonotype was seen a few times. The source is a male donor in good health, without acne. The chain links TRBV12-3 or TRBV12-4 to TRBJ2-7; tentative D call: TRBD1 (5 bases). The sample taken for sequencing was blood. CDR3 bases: TGTGCCAGTTCAGGGAACGAGCAGTACTTC. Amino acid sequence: CASSGNEQYF.